The sequence of this TCR beta chain was determined in a study of T cell repertoires in cytomegalovirus infection. Trimming left V 7 bases short and J 4 bases short, with 14 bases between. The CDR3 extends over 13 amino acids. The germline V gene has CDR1 MDHEN and CDR2 SYDVKM. TCRdb recomputed calls from the reads with MiXCR, one row per CDR3 protein. The sample has about 740,000 distinct CDR3 sequences, less than 40% seen once. The chain employs TRBV28 and TRBJ2-7; D gene uncertain. Sequencing was done on a sample of PBMCs. The TCR originated in a human donor in good health (CMV status not recorded). Some clones in this sample may be carry-over from other donors' samples. CDR3 amino acids: CASTSRLFYEQYF. The CDR3 coding sequence is TGTGCCAGCACGAGTAGGCTCTTTTACGAGCAGTACTTC.